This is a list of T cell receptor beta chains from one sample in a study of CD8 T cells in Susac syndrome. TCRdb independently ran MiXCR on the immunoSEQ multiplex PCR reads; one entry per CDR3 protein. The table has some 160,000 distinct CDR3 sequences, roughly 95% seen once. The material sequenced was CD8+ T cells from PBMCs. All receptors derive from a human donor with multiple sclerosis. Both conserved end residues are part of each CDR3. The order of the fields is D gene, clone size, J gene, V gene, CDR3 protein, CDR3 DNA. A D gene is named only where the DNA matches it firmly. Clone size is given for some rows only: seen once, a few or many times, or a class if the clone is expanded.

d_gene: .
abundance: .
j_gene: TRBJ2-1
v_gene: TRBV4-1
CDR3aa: CASSQDIQSYNEQFF
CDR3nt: TGCGCCAGCAGCCAAGATATCCAGTCATACAATGAGCAGTTCTTC

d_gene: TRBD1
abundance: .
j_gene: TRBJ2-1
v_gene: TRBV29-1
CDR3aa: CSVDRTGPWSYNEQFF
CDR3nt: TGCAGCGTTGACCGGACAGGGCCGTGGTCCTACAATGAGCAGTTCTTC

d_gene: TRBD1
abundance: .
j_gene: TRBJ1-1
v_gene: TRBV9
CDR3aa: CASSVGQGELEEAFF
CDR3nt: TGTGCCAGCAGCGTCGGACAGGGGGAGCTGGAAGAAGCTTTCTTT

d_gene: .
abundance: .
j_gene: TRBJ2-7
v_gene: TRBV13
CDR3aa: CASSLGRESYEQYF
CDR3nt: TGTGCCAGCAGCTTGGGCAGGGAGAGCTACGAGCAGTACTTC

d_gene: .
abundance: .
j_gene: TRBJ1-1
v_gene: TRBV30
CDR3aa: CALNLRMGEAFF
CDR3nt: TGTGCCCTAAACCTACGGATGGGCGAAGCTTTCTTT

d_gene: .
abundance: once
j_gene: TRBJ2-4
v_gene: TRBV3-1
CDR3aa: CASSQRVPARGKNIQYF
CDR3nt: TGTGCCAGCAGCCAAAGGGTCCCAGCCAGGGGCAAAAACATTCAGTACTTC

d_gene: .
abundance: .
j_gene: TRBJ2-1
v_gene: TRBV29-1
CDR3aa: CSVEGFPSIGGPSSYNEQFF
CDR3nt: TGCAGCGTTGAAGGTTTCCCCTCTATCGGAGGCCCCAGCTCCTACAATGAGCAGTTCTTC

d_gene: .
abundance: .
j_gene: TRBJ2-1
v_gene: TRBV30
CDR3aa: CAWSVPRGGLNTYNEQFF
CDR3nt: TGTGCCTGGAGTGTACCTAGGGGAGGTCTAAACACCTACAATGAGCAGTTCTTC

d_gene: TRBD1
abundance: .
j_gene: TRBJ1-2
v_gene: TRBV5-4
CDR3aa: CASSPGQPYGYTF
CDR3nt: TGTGCCAGCAGCCCGGGACAGCCCTATGGCTACACCTTC

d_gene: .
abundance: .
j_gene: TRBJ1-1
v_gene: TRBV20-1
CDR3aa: CSAYAQARTEAFF
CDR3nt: TGCAGTGCATATGCGCAGGCGCGAACCGAAGCTTTCTTT

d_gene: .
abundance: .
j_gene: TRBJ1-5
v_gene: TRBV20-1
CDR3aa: CSARDRTPGNQPQHF
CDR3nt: TGCAGTGCTAGAGACCGGACACCTGGCAATCAGCCCCAGCATTTT

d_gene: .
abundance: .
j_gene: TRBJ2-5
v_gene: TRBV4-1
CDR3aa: CASSQTLQRPSETQYF
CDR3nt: TGCGCCAGCAGCCAAACACTGCAGCGCCCGTCGGAGACCCAGTACTTC

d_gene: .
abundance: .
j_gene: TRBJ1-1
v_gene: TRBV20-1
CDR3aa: CSARAPEREAFF
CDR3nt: TGCAGTGCTAGAGCCCCGGAGAGGGAAGCTTTCTTT

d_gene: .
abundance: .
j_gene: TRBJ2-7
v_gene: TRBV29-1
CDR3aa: CSVIHRGRGDYEQYF
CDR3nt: TGCAGCGTTATTCACCGCGGACGGGGAGACTACGAGCAGTACTTC

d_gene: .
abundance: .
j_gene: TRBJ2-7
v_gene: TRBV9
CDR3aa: CASSVGDDAYEQYF
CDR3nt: TGTGCCAGCAGCGTAGGTGACGACGCCTACGAGCAGTACTTC

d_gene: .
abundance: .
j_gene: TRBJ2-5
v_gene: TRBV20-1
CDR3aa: CSASDDSGWETQYF
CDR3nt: TGCAGTGCTAGCGACGACAGTGGGTGGGAGACCCAGTACTTC

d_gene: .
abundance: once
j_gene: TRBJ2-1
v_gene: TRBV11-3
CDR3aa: CASSLDSTAGEQFF
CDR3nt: TGTGCCAGCAGCTTAGATTCGACCGCTGGTGAGCAGTTCTTC

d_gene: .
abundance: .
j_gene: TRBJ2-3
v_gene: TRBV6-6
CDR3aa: CASSYSSDTQYF
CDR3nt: TGTGCCAGCAGTTACTCTTCAGATACGCAGTATTTT

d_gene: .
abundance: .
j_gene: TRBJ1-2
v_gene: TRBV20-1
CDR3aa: CSARDRDKANYGYTF
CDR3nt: TGCAGTGCTAGAGATCGAGACAAAGCTAACTATGGCTACACCTTC

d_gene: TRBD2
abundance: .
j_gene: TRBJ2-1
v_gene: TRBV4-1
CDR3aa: CASSLRLAGYLYNEQFF
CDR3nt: TGCGCCAGCAGCCTTCGACTAGCGGGATACCTCTACAATGAGCAGTTCTTC

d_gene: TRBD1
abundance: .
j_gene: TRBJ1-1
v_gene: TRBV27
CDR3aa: CASSSGQGTTEAFF
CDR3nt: TGTGCCAGCAGTTCCGGACAGGGTACCACTGAAGCTTTCTTT

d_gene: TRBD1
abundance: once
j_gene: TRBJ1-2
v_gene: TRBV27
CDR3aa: CASRGGQGNYGYTF
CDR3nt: TGTGCCAGCAGGGGTGGACAGGGAAACTATGGCTACACCTTC

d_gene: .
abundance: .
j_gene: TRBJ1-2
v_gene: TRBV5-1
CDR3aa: CASRSGSEGYTF
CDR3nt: TGCGCCAGCAGATCTGGGAGTGAAGGCTACACCTTC

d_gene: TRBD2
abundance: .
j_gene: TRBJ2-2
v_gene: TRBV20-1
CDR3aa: CSARRGRGVAGELFF
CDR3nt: TGCAGTGCTAGAAGGGGCCGGGGGGTCGCCGGGGAGCTGTTTTTT

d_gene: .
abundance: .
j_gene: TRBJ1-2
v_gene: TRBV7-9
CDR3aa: CASSPRGDPSGTF
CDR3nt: TGTGCCAGCAGCCCACGGGGGGACCCTTCGGGCACCTTC

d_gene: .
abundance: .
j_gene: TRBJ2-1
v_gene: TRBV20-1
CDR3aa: CSAPGDREQFF
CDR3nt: TGCAGTGCGCCCGGGGACCGTGAGCAGTTCTTC

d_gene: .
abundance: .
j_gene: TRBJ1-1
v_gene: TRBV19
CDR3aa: CASSRREGTTEAFF
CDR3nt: TGTGCCAGTAGTAGGCGGGAGGGCACCACTGAAGCTTTCTTT

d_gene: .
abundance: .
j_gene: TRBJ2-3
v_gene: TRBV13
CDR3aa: CASSSPDSTDTQYF
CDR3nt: TGTGCCAGCAGCTCCCCGGATAGCACAGATACGCAGTATTTT

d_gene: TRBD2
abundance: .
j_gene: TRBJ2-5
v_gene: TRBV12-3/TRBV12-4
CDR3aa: CASSRGVASETQYF
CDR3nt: TGTGCCAGCAGCCGGGGGGTAGCTTCAGAGACCCAGTACTTC

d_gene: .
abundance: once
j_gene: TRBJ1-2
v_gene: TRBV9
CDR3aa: CASSPTGGGPGYYGYTF
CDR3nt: TGTGCCAGCAGCCCCACAGGCGGGGGTCCCGGCTATTATGGCTACACCTTC

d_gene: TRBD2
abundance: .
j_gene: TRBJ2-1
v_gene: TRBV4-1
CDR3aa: CASSQDPGLAPYNEQFF
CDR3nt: TGCGCCAGCAGCCAGGATCCGGGACTAGCGCCCTACAATGAGCAGTTCTTC

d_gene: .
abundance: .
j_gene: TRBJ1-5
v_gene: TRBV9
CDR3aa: CASSDGSQPQHF
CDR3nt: TGTGCCAGCAGCGACGGGAGTCAGCCCCAGCATTTT

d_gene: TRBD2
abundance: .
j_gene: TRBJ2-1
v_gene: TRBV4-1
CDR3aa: CASSHLADYNEQFF
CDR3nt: TGCGCCAGCAGCCACCTAGCGGACTACAATGAGCAGTTCTTC

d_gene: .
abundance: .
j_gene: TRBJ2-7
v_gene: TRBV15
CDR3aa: CATSREAISYEQYF
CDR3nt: TGTGCCACCAGCAGAGAGGCCATTTCCTACGAGCAGTACTTC

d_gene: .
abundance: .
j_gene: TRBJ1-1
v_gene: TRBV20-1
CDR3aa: CSAGEFMNTEAFF
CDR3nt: TGCAGTGCTGGGGAGTTCATGAACACTGAAGCTTTCTTT

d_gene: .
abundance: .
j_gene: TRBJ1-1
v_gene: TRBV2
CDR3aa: CASMLNTEVFF
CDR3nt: TGTGCCAGCATGCTGAACACTGAAGTTTTCTTT

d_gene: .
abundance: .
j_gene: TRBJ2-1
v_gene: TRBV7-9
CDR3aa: CASSLAAGAYNEQFF
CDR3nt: TGTGCCAGCAGCTTAGCGGCGGGGGCGTACAATGAGCAGTTCTTC